These 30 T cell receptor beta chains came from one sample sequenced in a study of CD8+CD57+ T cells in acquired aplastic anemia. Patients picked for sequencing had shown CD8+CD57+ cell expansion detected by flow cytometry. TCR beta VDJ and CDR3 were profiled, and genomic DNA was the template. TCRdb processed the reads anew with MiXCR; each CDR3 protein has one entry. The sample includes 120,000 or so distinct CDR3 sequences, 45% to 60% of them seen just once. Sample: sorted CD4+, CD8+, or CD8+CD57+ T cells (not recorded which) from PBMCs. The receptor source for this set is a human donor with aplastic anemia.

The V gene is TRBV10-3, the J gene TRBJ2-5; D is uncertain. From germline, CDR1 is ENHRY and CDR2 SYGVKD. This CDR3 region has 13 residues. The ends were cut back, 3 bases at V and 3 bases at J, with 8 bases in the middle. The CDR3 region is CAISEYREETQYF. The CDR3 nucleotides read TGTGCCATCAGTGAATATAGGGAAGAGACCCAGTACTTC.

The chain recombines TRBV10-3 with TRBJ2-1, with D tentatively TRBD1 (6 bases). The germline CDR1 and CDR2 sequences are ENHRY and SYGVKD. Trimming left V 5 bases short and J 10 bases short, with 18 bases between. This CDR3 contains 14 residues. The CDR3 DNA sequence: TGTGCCATCAGTTCTGAACAACAGGGATCAGAGCAGTTCTTC. The encoded protein is CAISSEQQGSEQFF.

This chain links TRBV14 with TRBJ2-7; D is perhaps TRBD1 (6 bases). The V gene lost 2 bases and the J gene lost 5 bases, with 19 bases spanning the gap. The CDR3 is made up of 16 amino acids. Germline CDR1 and CDR2: SGHDN and FVKESK. The CDR3 region is CASSQRASRGSHEQYF. For the CDR3, the DNA is TGTGCCAGCAGCCAAAGGGCCTCCAGGGGATCCCACGAGCAGTACTTC.

This clonotype has a handful of counts. The V and J genes are TRBV15 and TRBJ1-4; no definite D call. Germline CDR1 reads LNHNV; CDR2 reads YYDKDF (reference sequence). V lost 0 bases to trimming and J lost 11 bases, with 13 bases between them. The CDR3 contains 14 residues. The CDR3 here is CATSRDYSPGKLFF. The CDR3 DNA sequence: TGTGCCACCAGCAGAGATTACAGTCCGGGGAAACTGTTTTTT.

The V gene is TRBV25-1, the J gene TRBJ1-1, with D perhaps matching TRBD1 (6 bases). Germline values: CDR1 MGHDK, CDR2 SYGVNS. V shed 6 bases and J shed 6 bases, with 14 bases lying between them. The CDR3 runs to 13 residues. CDR3 DNA sequence: TGTGCCAGCAGCGCCTACAGGGTTCCTGAAGCTTTCTTT. Translated: CASSAYRVPEAFF. The full variable domain, its missing parts supplied by reference TRBV25-1 and TRBJ1-1, is EADIYQTPRYLVIGTGKKITLECSQTMGHDKMYWYQQDPGMELHLIHYSYGVNSTEKGDLSSESTVSRIRTEHFPLTLESARPSHTSQYLCASSAYRVPEAFFGQGTRLTVV.

In the case of this clonotype: This may stem from a read error, because a much larger clone lies one nucleotide away. The chain joins TRBV7-8 to TRBJ2-5; 9 nucleotides match TRBD2. Germline CDR1 and CDR2: SGHVS and FQNEAQ. The CDR3 extends over 16 amino acids. The CDR3 DNA follows: TGTGCCCGCAGCCAAGCATGGGCTAGCGGGGAAGAGACCCAGTACTTC. Amino acid sequence: CARSQAWASGEETQYF.

This clonotype was counted a few times. The chain has TRBV6-1 and TRBJ1-2; TRBD1 aligns across 8 bases. Germline CDR1 is MNHNS and CDR2 is SASEGT. The CDR3 covers 13 residues. V lost 6 bases, J lost 6 bases, and 6 bases stayed unmatched. The CDR3: CASRLRGRDGYTF. The DNA of the CDR3 is TGTGCCAGCAGACTCAGGGGGCGCGATGGCTACACCTTC.

This chain links TRBV2 with TRBJ2-7, with 8 bases lining up with TRBD1. The V gene's germline CDR1 is SNHLY and CDR2 FYNNEI. After removal of 7 bases from V and 2 bases from J, the junction contained 7 bases not matched to a gene. The CDR3 sequence is 14 residues long. The CDR3 loop reads CASNQGQVAYEQYF. CDR3 coding DNA: TGTGCCAGCAACCAGGGACAGGTGGCCTACGAGCAGTACTTC.

The count of this clonotype is one. This chain joins TRBV29-1 and TRBJ2-7; D might be TRBD1 or TRBD2, each matching 5 bases. Germline V gene lookup returns CDR1 SQVTM and CDR2 ANQGSEA. V was shortened by 2 bases and J by 2 bases, with 10 bases between the two germline ends. The CDR3 has 13 residues. The CDR3 is CSVEWDGTYEQYF. The CDR3 region has the DNA TGCAGCGTTGAATGGGACGGAACCTACGAGCAGTACTTC.

V usage is TRBV7-9 and J usage is TRBJ1-4, with TRBD1 identical over 8 bases. The junction had 4 bases not matched to a gene; V was cut back by 0 bases and J by 7 bases. CDR3 size: 15 residues. CDR1 SEHNR and CDR2 FQNEAQ come from the germline V gene (reference sequence). CDR3 region: CASSLAGQGSEKLFF. The CDR3 bases are TGTGCCAGCAGCTTAGCCGGACAGGGTAGTGAAAAACTGTTTTTT.

This chain connects TRBV20-1 to TRBJ2-3, with D unresolved. The CDR3 contains 11 residues. V gave up 6 bases and J gave up 6 bases, with 10 bases separating them. The V gene's germline CDR1 is DFQATT and CDR2 SNEGSKA (reference sequence). The CDR3 region has the DNA TGCAGTGCCGATTCACGGGATACGCAGTATTTT. Translating gives CSADSRDTQYF.

The chain carries TRBV7-2 and TRBJ1-6, with no clear D. CDR3 length: 12 residues. Germline V gives CDR1 SGHTA, CDR2 FQGNSA. Trimming stripped 1 base from V and 10 bases from J, with 5 bases between. This CDR3 is CASSLGPSPLHF. The CDR3 bases are TGTGCCAGCAGCTTAGGCCCCTCACCCCTCCACTTT.

The chain carries TRBV5-1 and TRBJ2-1; D is uncertain. The CDR3 extends over 16 amino acids. The V gene lost 4 bases and the J gene lost 0 bases, with 14 bases spanning the gap. Germline V gene sequence: CDR1 SGHRS, CDR2 YFSETQ. CDR3 sequence (DNA): TGCGCCAGCAGCCAAGAAAGGCCGAGCTCCTACAATGAGCAGTTCTTC. This translates into CASSQERPSSYNEQFF.

This clonotype appeared many times. The chain combines TRBV19 with TRBJ2-2, with 13 nucleotides matching TRBD2. Trimming took 7 bases from V and 6 from J; bases not matched to a gene: 8. Germline CDR1 is LNHDA and CDR2 is SQIVND (reference sequence). The CDR3 is 16 amino acids. CDR3 DNA sequence: TGTGCCAGTACTCAACTAGCGGGAGGGCCCGCCGGGGAGCTGTTTTTT. Amino acid sequence: CASTQLAGGPAGELFF.

The V and J genes are TRBV19 and TRBJ2-5; TRBD2 matches 8 bases. Germline V gene data show CDR1 as LNHDA and CDR2 as SQIVND (reference sequence). J gave up 5 bases and V 6 bases, and 5 bases lay outside the gene matches. CDR3 size: 13 residues. Written as DNA, the CDR3 is TGTGCCAGTAGGACGACTAGCGAGGAGACCCAGTACTTC. As protein: CASRTTSEETQYF.

The V gene is TRBV2, the J gene TRBJ1-4, with D possibly matching TRBD1 (6 bases). Germline V CDR1 and CDR2: SNHLY, FYNNEI. V lost 8 bases and J lost 15, with 22 bases in between. This CDR3 spans 13 amino acids. The chain's CDR3 is CASGGRTTGRVFF. CDR3 DNA sequence: TGTGCCAGCGGAGGTCGAACAACAGGGCGGGTGTTTTTT.

This clonotype has just a few counts. This chain links TRBV10-3 with TRBJ2-1; D call uncertain. This CDR3 is 15 amino acids long. Germline loops: CDR1 ENHRY, CDR2 SYGVKD. V was shortened by 4 bases and J by 0 bases, with 10 bases between the two germline ends. CDR3 in amino acids: CAISVDLSSYNEQFF. The DNA of the CDR3 is TGTGCCATCAGTGTGGACCTTAGCTCCTACAATGAGCAGTTCTTC.

V gene TRBV15 combines with J gene TRBJ2-4, with TRBD1 identical over 7 bases. There are 16 residues in the CDR3. Trimming cost V 5 bases and J 0 bases; bases outside gene matches: 7. Germline V gene data show CDR1 as LNHNV and CDR2 as YYDKDF (reference sequence). The CDR3 DNA reads as TGTGCCACCAGCTCCCGGGACAGTCTAGCCAAAAACATTCAGTACTTC. This sequence encodes CATSSRDSLAKNIQYF.

The genes are TRBV7-3 and TRBJ1-2, with 8 bases fitting TRBD1. CDR1 and CDR2 (germline): SGHTA, FQGTGA. CDR3 length equals 13 residues. V lost 4 bases to trimming and J lost 4 bases; unmatched junction nucleotides: 2. CDR3 coding DNA: TGTGCCAGCAGCTCGACAGGGGTCTATGGCTACACCTTC. It codes for CASSSTGVYGYTF.

This chain links TRBV29-1 with TRBJ2-7; 11 nucleotides align to TRBD1. The CDR3 covers 15 residues. From germline, CDR1 is SQVTM and CDR2 ANQGSEA. The V and J ends lost 5 bases and 6 bases, in that order; junction bases with no gene match: 12. In DNA, the CDR3 is TGCAGCGTTCAAACTGGGACAGGGGGAACCTCCGAGCAGTACTTC. It specifies CSVQTGTGGTSEQYF.

The J gene is TRBJ1-5, the V gene TRBV20-1; D remains ambiguous. The length of the CDR3 is 14 residues. Per the germline V gene, CDR1 is DFQATT and CDR2 is SNEGSKA (reference sequence). V was shortened by 0 bases and J by 5 bases, with 11 bases between the two germline ends. DNA of the CDR3: TGCAGTGCTAGAGATGCGTCGGGGTATCAGCCCCAGCATTTT. Translating gives CSARDASGYQPQHF.

With respect to this clonotype: One junction end disagrees with the germline gene, perhaps due to a read error. Here the CDR3 DNA reads TGTGCCAGCAGTACAACAGGCTCTGGGGCCAACGTCCTGACTTTC. As protein: CASSTTGSGANVLTF. The chain joins TRBV19 to TRBJ2-6; weak D call: TRBD1 (5 bases). This CDR3 is built from 15 residues. The germline V gene encodes CDR1 LNHDA and CDR2 SQIVND (reference sequence).

V and J are TRBV29-1 and TRBJ2-7, with unresolved D. The CDR3 is 11 residues long. Germline loops: CDR1 SQVTM, CDR2 ANQGSEA. The V and J ends lost 3 bases and 7 bases respectively, with 10 bases between them. The CDR3 sequence: CSVESGYEQYF. The CDR3 region has the DNA TGCAGCGTTGAGTCCGGGTATGAGCAGTACTTC.

The chain uses TRBV11-2 and TRBJ2-1; 12 bases line up with TRBD2. Germline CDR1 reads SGHAT; CDR2 reads FQNNGV. J gave up 9 bases and V 0 bases, and 9 bases lay outside the gene matches. The CDR3 contains 17 residues. CDR3 DNA: TGTGCCAGCAGCTTAGACGGACTAGCGGGGCACGGGGTTGAGCAGTTCTTC. Its protein product is CASSLDGLAGHGVEQFF.

This clonotype was recorded once. The rearrangement links TRBV2 to TRBJ2-7; unclear D gene. Germline CDR1 SNHLY, CDR2 FYNNEI. V lost 6 bases and J lost 3, with 9 bases in between. There are 12 residues in the CDR3. For the CDR3, the DNA is TGTGCCAGCAGGATCACGATCTACGAGCAGTACTTC. Its translation: CASRITIYEQYF.

V usage is TRBV6-1 and J usage is TRBJ1-1, with D uncertain. CDR3 length equals 13 residues. The germline V gene encodes CDR1 MNHNS and CDR2 SASEGT. V was trimmed by 6 bases and J by 6 bases, leaving 14 bases between them. CDR3 coding DNA: TGTGCCAGCAGACTCCCGGGCGCGCCTGAAGCTTTCTTT. Translated: CASRLPGAPEAFF.

Concerning this clonotype itself: The junction shows a germline mismatch at one end, possibly a read error. The V gene is TRBV27, the J gene TRBJ2-1, with 7 bases lining up with TRBD2. The germline V gene encodes CDR1 MNHEY and CDR2 SMNVEV (reference sequence). The CDR3 totals 15 residues. CDR3 sequence: CASSPYGGAYNEQFF. CDR3 nucleotide sequence: TGCGCCAGCAGTCCCTATGGGGGGGCCTACAATGAGCAGTTCTTC.

The chain is built from TRBV7-2 and TRBJ2-1; D not certain. Looked up from germline, CDR1 is SGHTA and CDR2 is FQGNSA. There are 13 residues in the CDR3. With 4 bases removed from V and 5 bases from J, the gap between germline ends came to 9 bases. The CDR3 is CASSWTENNEQFF. The DNA for the CDR3 is TGTGCCAGCAGCTGGACGGAAAACAATGAGCAGTTCTTC.

This clonotype has only one observation. The rearrangement uses TRBV5-1 and TRBJ2-7; 11 positions agree with TRBD1. The CDR3 loop spans 14 amino acids. Germline loops: CDR1 SGHRS, CDR2 YFSETQ. V lost 4 bases, J lost 5 bases, and 5 bases stayed unmatched. The CDR3 DNA follows: TGCGCCAGCAGCCCGGGACAGGGGGTGAACGAGCAGTACTTC. It yields the protein CASSPGQGVNEQYF.

This clonotype showed up many times. This rearrangement joins TRBV9 to TRBJ2-7; possible D gene TRBD2, 7 bases. The V and J ends lost 4 bases and 2 bases respectively, with 16 bases between them. The CDR3 is 15 residues long. Germline CDR1 SGDLS, CDR2 YYNGEE. CDR3 protein: CASSQGGALTYEQYF. The CDR3 region has the DNA TGTGCCAGCAGCCAAGGGGGGGCCCTCACCTACGAGCAGTACTTC.